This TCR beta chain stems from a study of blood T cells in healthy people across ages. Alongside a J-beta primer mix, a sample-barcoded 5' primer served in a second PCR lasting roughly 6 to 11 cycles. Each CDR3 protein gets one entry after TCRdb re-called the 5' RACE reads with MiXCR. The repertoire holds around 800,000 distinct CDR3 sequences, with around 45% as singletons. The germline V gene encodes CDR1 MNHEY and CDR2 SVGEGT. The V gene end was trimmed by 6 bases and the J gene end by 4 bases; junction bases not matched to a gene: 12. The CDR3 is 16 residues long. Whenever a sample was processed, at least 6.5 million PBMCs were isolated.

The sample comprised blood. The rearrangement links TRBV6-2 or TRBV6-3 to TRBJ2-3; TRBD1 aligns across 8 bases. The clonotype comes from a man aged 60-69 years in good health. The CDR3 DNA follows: TGTGCCAGCAGCAGAGGGGGCAGGGGGCACGCAGATACGCAGTATTTT. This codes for CASSRGGRGHADTQYF.